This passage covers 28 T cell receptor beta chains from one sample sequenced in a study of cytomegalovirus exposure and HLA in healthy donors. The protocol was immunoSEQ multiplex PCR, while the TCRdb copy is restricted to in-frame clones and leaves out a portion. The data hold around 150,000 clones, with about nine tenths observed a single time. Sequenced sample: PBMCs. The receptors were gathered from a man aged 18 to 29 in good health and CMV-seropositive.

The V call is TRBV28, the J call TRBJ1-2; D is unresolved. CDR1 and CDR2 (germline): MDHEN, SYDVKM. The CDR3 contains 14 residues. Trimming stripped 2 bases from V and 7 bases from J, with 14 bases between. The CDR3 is CASSLAAGSGGYTF. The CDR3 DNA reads TGTGCCAGCAGTTTAGCGGCAGGAAGCGGTGGCTACACCTTC.

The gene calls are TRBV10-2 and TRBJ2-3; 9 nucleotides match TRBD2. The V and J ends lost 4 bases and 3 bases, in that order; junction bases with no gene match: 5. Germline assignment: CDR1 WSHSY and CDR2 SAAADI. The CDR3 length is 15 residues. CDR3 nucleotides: TGCGCCAGCAGTGTCAGCGGGAGGAGGACAGATACGCAGTATTTT. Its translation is CASSVSGRRTDTQYF.

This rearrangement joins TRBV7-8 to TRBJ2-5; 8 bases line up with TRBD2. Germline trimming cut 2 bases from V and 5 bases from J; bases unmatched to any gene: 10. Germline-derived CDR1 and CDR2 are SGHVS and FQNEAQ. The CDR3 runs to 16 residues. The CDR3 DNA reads TGTGCCAGCAGCTTAAGTAACGGGAGGGCCAGGGAGACCCAGTACTTC. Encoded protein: CASSLSNGRARETQYF. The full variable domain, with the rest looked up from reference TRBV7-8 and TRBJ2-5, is GAGVSQSPRYKVAKRGQDVALRCDPISGHVSLFWYQQALGQGPEFLTYFQNEAQLDKSGLPSDRFFAERPEGSVSTLKIQRTQQEDSAVYLCASSLSNGRARETQYFGPGTRLLVL.

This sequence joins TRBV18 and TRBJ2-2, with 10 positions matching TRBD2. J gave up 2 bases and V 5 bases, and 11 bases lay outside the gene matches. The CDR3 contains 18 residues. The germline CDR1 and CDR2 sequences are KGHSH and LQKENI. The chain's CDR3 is CASSTKRIAGGNTGELFF. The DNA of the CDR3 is TGTGCCAGCTCAACAAAAAGGATAGCGGGAGGCAACACCGGGGAGCTGTTTTTT.

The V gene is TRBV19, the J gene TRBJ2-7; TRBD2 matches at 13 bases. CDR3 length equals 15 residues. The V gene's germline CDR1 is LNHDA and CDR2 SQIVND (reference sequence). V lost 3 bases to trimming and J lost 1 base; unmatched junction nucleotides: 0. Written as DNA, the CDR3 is TGTGCCAGTAGTATGACTAGCGGGAGGTCCTACGAGCAGTACTTC. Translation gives CASSMTSGRSYEQYF. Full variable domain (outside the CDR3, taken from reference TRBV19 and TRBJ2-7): DGGITQSPKYLFRKEGQNVTLSCEQNLNHDAMYWYRQDPGQGLRLIYYSQIVNDFQKGDIAEGYSVSREKKESFPLTVTSAQKNPTAFYLCASSMTSGRSYEQYFGPGTRLTVT.

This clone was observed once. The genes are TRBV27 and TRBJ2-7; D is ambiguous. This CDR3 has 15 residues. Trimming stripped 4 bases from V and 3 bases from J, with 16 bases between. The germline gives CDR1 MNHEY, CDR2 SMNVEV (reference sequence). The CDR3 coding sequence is TGTGCCAGCAGTTCCTTCGACGGCGGTTTCTACGAGCAGTACTTC. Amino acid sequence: CASSSFDGGFYEQYF.

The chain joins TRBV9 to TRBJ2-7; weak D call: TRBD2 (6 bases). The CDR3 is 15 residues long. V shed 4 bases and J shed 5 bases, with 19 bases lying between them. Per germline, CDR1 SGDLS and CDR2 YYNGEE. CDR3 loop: CASSPVGLARHEQYF. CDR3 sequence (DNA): TGTGCCAGCAGCCCAGTGGGACTGGCCAGGCACGAGCAGTACTTC.

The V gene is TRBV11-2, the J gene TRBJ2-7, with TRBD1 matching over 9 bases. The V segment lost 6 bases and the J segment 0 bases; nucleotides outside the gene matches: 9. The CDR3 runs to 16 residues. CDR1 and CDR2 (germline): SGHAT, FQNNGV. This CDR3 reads CASRDPGQGFSYEQYF. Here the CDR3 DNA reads TGTGCCAGCAGGGATCCGGGACAGGGATTCTCCTACGAGCAGTACTTC.

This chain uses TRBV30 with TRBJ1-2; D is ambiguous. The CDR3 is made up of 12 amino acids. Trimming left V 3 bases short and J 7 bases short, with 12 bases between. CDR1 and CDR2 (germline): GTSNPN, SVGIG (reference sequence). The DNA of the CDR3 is TGTGCCTGGAGAGCGGGAAAGGGTGGCTACACCTTC. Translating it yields CAWRAGKGGYTF.

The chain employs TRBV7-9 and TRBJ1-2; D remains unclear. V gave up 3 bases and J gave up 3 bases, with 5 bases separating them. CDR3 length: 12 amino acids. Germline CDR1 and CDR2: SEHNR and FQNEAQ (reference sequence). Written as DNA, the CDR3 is TGTGCCAGCAGCTTTTCTGACTATGGCTACACCTTC. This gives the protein CASSFSDYGYTF.

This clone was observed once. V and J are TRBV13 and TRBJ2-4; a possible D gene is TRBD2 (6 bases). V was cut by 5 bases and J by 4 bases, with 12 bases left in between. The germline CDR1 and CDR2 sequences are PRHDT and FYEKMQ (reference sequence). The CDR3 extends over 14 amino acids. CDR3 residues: CASSPGLSKNIQYF. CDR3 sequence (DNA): TGTGCCAGCAGCCCGGGACTCTCAAAAAACATTCAGTACTTC.

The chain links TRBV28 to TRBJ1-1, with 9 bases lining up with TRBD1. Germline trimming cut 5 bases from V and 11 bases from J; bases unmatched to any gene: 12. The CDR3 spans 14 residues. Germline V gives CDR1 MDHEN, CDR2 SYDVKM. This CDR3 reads CASSPGQGPMIAFF. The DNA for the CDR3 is TGTGCCAGCAGTCCGGGACAGGGCCCGATGATTGCTTTCTTT.

The CDR3 coding sequence is TGTGCCAGCAGCTCACAGGGGTTTCGGGAGACCCAGTACTTC. The encoded protein is CASSSQGFRETQYF. The V and J genes are TRBV5-6 and TRBJ2-5; TRBD1 agrees at 7 bases. The CDR3 totals 14 residues. The V and J ends lost 3 bases and 5 bases, in that order; junction bases with no gene match: 7. The germline V gene encodes CDR1 SGHDT and CDR2 YYEEEE. The entire variable domain, with the rest obtained from reference TRBV5-6 and TRBJ2-5, is as follows: DAGVTQSPTHLIKTRGQQVTLRCSPKSGHDTVSWYQQALGQGPQFIFQYYEEEERQRGNFPDRFSGHQFPNYSSELNVNALLLGDSALYLCASSSQGFRETQYFGPGTRLLVL.

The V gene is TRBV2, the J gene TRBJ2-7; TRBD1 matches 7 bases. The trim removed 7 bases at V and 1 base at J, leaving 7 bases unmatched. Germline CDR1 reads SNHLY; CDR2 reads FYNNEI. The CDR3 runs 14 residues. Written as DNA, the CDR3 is TGTGCCAGCATTCGGGACAGCGATTCCTACGAGCAGTACTTC. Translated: CASIRDSDSYEQYF. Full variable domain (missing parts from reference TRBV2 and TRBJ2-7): EPEVTQTPSHQVTQMGQEVILRCVPISNHLYFYWYRQILGQKVEFLVSFYNNEISEKSEIFDDQFSVERPDGSNFTLKIRSTKLEDSAMYFCASIRDSDSYEQYFGPGTRLTVT.

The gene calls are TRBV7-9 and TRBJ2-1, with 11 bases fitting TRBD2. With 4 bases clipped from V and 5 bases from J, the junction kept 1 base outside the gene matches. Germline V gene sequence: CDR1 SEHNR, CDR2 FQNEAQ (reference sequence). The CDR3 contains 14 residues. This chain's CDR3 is CASSSSGRHNEQFF. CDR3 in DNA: TGTGCCAGCAGCTCTAGCGGGAGGCACAATGAGCAGTTCTTC.

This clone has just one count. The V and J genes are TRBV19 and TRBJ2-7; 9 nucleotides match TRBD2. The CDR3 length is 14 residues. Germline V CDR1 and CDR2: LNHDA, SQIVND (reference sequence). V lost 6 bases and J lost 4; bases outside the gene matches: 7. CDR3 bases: TGTGCCAGTAGACCCGGGACTAGCACATACGAGCAGTACTTC. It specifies CASRPGTSTYEQYF.

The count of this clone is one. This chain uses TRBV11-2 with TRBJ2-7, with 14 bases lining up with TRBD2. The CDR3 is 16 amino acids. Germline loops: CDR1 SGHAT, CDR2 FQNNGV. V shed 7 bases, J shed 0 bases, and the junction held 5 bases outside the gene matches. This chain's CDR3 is CASKGLAGDLSYEQYF. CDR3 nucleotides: TGTGCCAGCAAGGGACTAGCGGGAGACCTCTCCTACGAGCAGTACTTC. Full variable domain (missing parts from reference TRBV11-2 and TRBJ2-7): EAGVAQSPRYKIIEKRQSVAFWCNPISGHATLYWYQQILGQGPKLLIQFQNNGVVDDSQLPKDRFSAERLKGVDSTLKIQPAKLEDSAVYLCASKGLAGDLSYEQYFGPGTRLTVT.

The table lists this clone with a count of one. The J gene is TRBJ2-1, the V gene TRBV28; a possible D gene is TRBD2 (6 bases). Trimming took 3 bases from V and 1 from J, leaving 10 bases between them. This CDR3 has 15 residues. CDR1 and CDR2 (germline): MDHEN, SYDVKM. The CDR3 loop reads CASSLLAGSYNEQFF. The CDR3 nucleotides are TGTGCCAGCAGTTTGTTGGCGGGGTCCTACAATGAGCAGTTCTTC. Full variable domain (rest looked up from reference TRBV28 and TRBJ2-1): DVKVTQSSRYLVKRTGEKVFLECVQDMDHENMFWYRQDPGLGLRLIYFSYDVKMKEKGDIPEGYSVSREKKERFSLILESASTNQTSMYLCASSLLAGSYNEQFFGPGTRLTVL.

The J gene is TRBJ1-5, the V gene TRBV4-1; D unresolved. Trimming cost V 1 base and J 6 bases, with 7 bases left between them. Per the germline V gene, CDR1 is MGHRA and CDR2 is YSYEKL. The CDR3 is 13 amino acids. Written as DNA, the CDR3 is TGCGCCAGCAGCCAAGGTTTAATTCAGCCCCAGCATTTT. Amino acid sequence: CASSQGLIQPQHF.

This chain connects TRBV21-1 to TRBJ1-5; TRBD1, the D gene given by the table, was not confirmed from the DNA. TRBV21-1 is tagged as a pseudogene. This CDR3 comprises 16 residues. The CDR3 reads CASSKVGRGLNQPQHF. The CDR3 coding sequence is TGTGCCAGCAGCAAAGTTGGCAGGGGGCTCAATCAGCCCCAGCATTTT.

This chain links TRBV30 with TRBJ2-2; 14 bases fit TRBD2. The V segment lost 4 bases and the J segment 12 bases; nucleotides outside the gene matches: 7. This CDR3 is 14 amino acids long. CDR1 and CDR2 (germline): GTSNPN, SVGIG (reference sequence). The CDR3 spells CAWNSGTSGSKLFF. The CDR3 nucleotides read TGTGCCTGGAATTCCGGGACTAGCGGGAGCAAGCTGTTTTTT. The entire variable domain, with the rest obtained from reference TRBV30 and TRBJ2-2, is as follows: SQTIHQWPATLVQPVGSPLSLECTVEGTSNPNLYWYRQAAGRGLQLLFYSVGIGQISSEVPQNLSASRPQDRQFILSSKKLLLSDSGFYLCAWNSGTSGSKLFFGEGSRLTVL.

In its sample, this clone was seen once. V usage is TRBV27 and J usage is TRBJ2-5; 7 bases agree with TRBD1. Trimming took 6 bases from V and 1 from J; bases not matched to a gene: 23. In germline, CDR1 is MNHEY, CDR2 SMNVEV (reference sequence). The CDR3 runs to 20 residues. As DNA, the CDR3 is TGTGCCAGCAGCTCCTCTGCTTGGAAAGTTTCGGGACAGCTCCAAGAGACCCAGTACTTC. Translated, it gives CASSSSAWKVSGQLQETQYF.

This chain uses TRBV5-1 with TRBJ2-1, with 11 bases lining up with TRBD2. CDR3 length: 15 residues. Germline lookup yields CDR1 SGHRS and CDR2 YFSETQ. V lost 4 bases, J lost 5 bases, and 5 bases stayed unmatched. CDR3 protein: CASSASGLADNEQFF. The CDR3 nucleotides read TGCGCCAGCAGCGCATCGGGACTAGCGGACAATGAGCAGTTCTTC.

The CDR3 nucleotides are TGCGCCAGCAGCCAAGTAGTAGCGGGAGTCAATGAGCAGTTCTTC. Amino acid sequence: CASSQVVAGVNEQFF. This chain joins TRBV4-1 and TRBJ2-1, with 9 bases matching TRBD2. The V segment lost 1 base and the J segment 6 bases; nucleotides outside the gene matches: 4. In germline, CDR1 is MGHRA, CDR2 YSYEKL. This CDR3 region has 15 residues.

CDR3 coding DNA: TGTGCCAGTAGTTTCGGACTAGTATACGAGCAGTACTTC. It is translated as CASSFGLVYEQYF. The chain links TRBV19 to TRBJ2-7; 7 bases map to TRBD2. V trimming: 5 bases; J trimming: 4 bases; junction bases outside the gene matches: 5. In germline, CDR1 is LNHDA, CDR2 SQIVND (reference sequence). The CDR3 loop spans 13 amino acids.

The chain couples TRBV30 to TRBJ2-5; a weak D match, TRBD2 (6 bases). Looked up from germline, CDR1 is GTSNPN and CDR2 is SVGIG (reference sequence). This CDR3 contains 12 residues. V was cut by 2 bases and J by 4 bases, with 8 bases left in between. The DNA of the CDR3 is TGTGCCTGGAGTTTCGGGGGAGAGACCCAGTACTTC. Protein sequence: CAWSFGGETQYF.

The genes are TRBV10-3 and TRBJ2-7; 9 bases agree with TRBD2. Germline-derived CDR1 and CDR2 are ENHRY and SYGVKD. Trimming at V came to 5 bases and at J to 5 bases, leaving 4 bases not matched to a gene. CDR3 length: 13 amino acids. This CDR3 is CAISRTSANEQYF. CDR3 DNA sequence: TGTGCCATCAGTCGGACTAGCGCGAACGAGCAGTACTTC.

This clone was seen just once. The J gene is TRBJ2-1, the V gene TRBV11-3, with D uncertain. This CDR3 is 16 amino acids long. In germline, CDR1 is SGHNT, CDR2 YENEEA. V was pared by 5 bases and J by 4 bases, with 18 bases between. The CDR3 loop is CASSPFRSSLYNEQFF. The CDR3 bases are TGTGCCAGCAGCCCATTTAGAAGTTCCCTATACAATGAGCAGTTCTTC.